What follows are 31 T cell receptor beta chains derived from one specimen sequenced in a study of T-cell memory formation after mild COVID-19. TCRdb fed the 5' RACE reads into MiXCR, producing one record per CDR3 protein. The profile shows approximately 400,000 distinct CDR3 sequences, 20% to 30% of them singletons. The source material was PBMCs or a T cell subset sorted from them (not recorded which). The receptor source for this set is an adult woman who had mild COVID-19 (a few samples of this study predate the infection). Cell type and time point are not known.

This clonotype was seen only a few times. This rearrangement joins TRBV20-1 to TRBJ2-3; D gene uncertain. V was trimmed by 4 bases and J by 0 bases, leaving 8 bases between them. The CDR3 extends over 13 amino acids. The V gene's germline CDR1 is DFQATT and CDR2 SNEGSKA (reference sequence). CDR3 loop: CSANAGSTDTQYF. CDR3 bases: TGCAGTGCTAATGCAGGAAGCACAGATACGCAGTATTTT.

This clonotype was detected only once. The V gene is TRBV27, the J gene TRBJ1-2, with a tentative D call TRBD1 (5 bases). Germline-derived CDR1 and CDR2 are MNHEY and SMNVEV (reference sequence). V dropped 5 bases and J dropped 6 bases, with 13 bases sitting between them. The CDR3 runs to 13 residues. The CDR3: CASSHEGANGYTF. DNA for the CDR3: TGTGCCAGCAGTCACGAAGGGGCGAATGGCTACACCTTC.

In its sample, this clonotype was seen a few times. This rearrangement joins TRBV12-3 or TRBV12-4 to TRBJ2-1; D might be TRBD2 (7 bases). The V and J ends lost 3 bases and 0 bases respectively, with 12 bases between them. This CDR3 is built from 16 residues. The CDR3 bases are TGTGCCAGCAGTTTTATGGCGGGGGCCTCCTACAATGAGCAGTTCTTC. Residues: CASSFMAGASYNEQFF.

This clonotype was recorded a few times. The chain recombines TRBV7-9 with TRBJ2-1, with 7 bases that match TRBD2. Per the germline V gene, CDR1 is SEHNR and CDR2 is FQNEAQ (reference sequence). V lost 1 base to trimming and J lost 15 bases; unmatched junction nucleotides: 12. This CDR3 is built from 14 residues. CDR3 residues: CASSLELLTGGWFF. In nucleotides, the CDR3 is TGTGCCAGCAGCTTAGAGTTACTAACGGGAGGCTGGTTCTTC.

CDR3 nucleotides: TGTGCCAGCAGCTTAGAAGGGGGCAAGGGTTACAATGAGCAGTTCTTC. It specifies CASSLEGGKGYNEQFF. V gene TRBV7-9 combines with J gene TRBJ2-1; 7 nucleotides line up with TRBD1. J was trimmed by 4 bases and V by 1 base; bases with no gene match: 7. CDR3 size: 16 residues. CDR1 is SEHNR, CDR2 FQNEAQ, per germline (reference sequence).

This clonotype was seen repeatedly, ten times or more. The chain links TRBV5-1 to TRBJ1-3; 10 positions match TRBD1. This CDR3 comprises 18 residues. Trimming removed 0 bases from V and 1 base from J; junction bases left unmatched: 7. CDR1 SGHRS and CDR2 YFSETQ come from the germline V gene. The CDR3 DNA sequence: TGCGCCAGCAGCTTGGGACAGGGGGCTGCACGGTCTGGAAACACCATATATTTT. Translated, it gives CASSLGQGAARSGNTIYF.

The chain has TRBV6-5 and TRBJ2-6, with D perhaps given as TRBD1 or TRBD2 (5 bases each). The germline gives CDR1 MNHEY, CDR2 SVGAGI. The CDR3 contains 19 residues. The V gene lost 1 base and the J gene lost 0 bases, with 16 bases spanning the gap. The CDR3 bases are TGTGCCAGCAGTTACTTCTGGGACCAGGCCGGCTCTGGGGCCAACGTCCTGACTTTC. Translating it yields CASSYFWDQAGSGANVLTF.

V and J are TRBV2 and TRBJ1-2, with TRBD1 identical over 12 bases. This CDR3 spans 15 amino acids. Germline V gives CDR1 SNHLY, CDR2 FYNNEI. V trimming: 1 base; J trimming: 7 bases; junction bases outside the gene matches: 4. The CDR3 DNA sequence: TGTGCCAGCAGTGAAGATAGGGACAGGGGGCTTGGCTACACCTTC. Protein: CASSEDRDRGLGYTF. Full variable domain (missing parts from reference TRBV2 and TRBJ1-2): EPEVTQTPSHQVTQMGQEVILRCVPISNHLYFYWYRQILGQKVEFLVSFYNNEISEKSEIFDDQFSVERPDGSNFTLKIRSTKLEDSAMYFCASSEDRDRGLGYTFGSGTRLTVV.

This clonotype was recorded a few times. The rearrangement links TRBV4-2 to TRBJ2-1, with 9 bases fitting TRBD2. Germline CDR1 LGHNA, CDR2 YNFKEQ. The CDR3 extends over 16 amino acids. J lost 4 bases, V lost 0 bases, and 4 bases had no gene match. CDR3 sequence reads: CASSQDFTSGYNEQFF. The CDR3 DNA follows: TGTGCCAGCAGCCAAGATTTCACTAGCGGGTACAATGAGCAGTTCTTC.

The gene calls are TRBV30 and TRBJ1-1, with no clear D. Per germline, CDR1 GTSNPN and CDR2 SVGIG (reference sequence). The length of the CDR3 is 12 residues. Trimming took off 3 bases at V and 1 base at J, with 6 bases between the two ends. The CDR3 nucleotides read TGTGCCTGGAGCCTTTCGAACACTGAAGCTTTCTTT. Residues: CAWSLSNTEAFF.

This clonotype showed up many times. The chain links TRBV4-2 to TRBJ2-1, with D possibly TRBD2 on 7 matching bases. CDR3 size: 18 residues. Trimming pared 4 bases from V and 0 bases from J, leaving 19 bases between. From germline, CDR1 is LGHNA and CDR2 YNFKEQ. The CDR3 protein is CASSRGLSGDGSYNEQFF. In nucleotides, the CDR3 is TGTGCCAGCAGCCGGGGGCTAAGCGGGGATGGCTCCTACAATGAGCAGTTCTTC.

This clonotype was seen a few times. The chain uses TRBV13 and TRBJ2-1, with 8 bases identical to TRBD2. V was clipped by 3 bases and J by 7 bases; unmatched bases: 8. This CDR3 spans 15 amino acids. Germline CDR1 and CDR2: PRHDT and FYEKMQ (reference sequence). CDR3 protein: CASSFGSGSFNEQFF. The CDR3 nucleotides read TGTGCCAGCAGCTTCGGCAGCGGGAGTTTTAATGAGCAGTTCTTC.

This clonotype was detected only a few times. The CDR3 DNA follows: TGTGCCAGCACTTCGGGTAGCGGGCCTTACAATGAGCAGTTCTTC. It encodes CASTSGSGPYNEQFF. This chain uses TRBV7-9 with TRBJ2-1, with TRBD2 identical over 7 bases. This CDR3 is built from 15 residues. Germline-derived CDR1 and CDR2 are SEHNR and FQNEAQ (reference sequence). After removal of 7 bases from V and 4 bases from J, the junction contained 10 bases not matched to a gene.

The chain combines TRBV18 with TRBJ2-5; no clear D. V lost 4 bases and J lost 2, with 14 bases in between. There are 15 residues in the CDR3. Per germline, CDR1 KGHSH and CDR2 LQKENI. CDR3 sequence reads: CASSRNTGPQETQYF. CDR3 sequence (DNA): TGTGCCAGCTCACGTAACACCGGGCCTCAAGAGACCCAGTACTTC.

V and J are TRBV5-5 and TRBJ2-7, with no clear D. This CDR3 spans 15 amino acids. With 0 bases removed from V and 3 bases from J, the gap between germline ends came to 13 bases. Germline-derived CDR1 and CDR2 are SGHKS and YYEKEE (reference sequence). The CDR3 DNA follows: TGTGCCAGCAGCTTGGAGGCCTCTTCTTTCTACGAGCAGTACTTC. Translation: CASSLEASSFYEQYF.

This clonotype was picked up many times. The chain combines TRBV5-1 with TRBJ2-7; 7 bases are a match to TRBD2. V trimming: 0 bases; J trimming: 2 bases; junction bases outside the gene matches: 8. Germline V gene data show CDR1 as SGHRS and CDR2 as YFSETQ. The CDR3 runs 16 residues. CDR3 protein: CASSLGWGGSAYEQYF. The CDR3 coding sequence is TGCGCCAGCAGCTTGGGATGGGGGGGTTCGGCCTACGAGCAGTACTTC.

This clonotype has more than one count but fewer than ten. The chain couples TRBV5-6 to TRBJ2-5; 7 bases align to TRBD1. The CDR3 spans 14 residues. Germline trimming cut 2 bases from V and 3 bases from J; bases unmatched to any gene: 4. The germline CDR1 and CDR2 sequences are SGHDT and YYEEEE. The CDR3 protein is CASSFGTDEETQYF. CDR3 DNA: TGTGCCAGCAGCTTCGGGACAGATGAAGAGACCCAGTACTTC. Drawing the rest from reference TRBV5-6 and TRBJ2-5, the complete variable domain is DAGVTQSPTHLIKTRGQQVTLRCSPKSGHDTVSWYQQALGQGPQFIFQYYEEEERQRGNFPDRFSGHQFPNYSSELNVNALLLGDSALYLCASSFGTDEETQYFGPGTRLLVL.

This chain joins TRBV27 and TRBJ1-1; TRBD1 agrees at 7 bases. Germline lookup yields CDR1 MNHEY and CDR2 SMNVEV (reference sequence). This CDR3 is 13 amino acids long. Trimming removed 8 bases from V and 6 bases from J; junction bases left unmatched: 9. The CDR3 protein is CASSPPTGSEAFF. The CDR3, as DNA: TGTGCCAGCTCCCCTCCGACAGGGTCTGAAGCTTTCTTT.

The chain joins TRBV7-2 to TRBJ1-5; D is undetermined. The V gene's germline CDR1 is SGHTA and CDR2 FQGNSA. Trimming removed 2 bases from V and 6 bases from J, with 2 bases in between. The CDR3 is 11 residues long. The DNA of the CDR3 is TGTGCCAGCAGCTTAACTCAGCCCCAGCATTTT. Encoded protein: CASSLTQPQHF.

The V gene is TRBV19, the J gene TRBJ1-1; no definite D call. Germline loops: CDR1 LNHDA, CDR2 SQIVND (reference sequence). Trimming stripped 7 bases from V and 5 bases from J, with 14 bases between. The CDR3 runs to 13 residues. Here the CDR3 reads CASIKGEWTEAFF. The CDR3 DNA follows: TGTGCCAGTATCAAGGGAGAGTGGACTGAAGCTTTCTTT.

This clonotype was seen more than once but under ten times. The CDR3 coding sequence is TGTGCCAGCAGTAGGGTGCAGGTGGAGCCTAGCGGGTTGGGCTACGAGCAGTACTTC. This encodes CASSRVQVEPSGLGYEQYF. The rearrangement joins TRBV6-6 to TRBJ2-7, with 8 nucleotides matching TRBD2. Per germline, CDR1 MNHNY and CDR2 SVGAGI (reference sequence). CDR3 length: 19 amino acids. The V gene end was trimmed by 5 bases and the J gene end by 3 bases; junction bases not matched to a gene: 21.

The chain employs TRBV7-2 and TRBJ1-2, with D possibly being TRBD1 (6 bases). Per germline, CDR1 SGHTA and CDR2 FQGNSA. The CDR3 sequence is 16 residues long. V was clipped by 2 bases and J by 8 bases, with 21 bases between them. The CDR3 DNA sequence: TGTGCCAGCAGCTTATCCCCAACGACAGGTAGGGAGGGCTACACCTTC. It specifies CASSLSPTTGREGYTF.

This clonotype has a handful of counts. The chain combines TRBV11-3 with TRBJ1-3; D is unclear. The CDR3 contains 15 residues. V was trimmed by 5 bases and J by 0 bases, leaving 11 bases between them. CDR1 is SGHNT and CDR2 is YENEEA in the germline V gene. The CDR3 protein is CASSRTISSGNTIYF. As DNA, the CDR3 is TGTGCCAGCAGCCGTACAATTAGCTCTGGAAACACCATATATTTT.

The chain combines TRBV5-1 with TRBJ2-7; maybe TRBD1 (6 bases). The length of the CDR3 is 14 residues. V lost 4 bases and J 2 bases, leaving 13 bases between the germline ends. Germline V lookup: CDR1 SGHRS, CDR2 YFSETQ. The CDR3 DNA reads TGCGCCAGCAGCGCCAACAGGGACACCTACGAGCAGTACTTC. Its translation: CASSANRDTYEQYF.

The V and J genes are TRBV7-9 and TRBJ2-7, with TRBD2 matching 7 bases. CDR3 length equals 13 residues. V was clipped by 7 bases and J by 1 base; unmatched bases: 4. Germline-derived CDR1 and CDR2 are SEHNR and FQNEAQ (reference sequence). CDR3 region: CASNRGDSYEQYF. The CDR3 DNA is TGTGCCAGCAACCGGGGGGATTCCTACGAGCAGTACTTC.

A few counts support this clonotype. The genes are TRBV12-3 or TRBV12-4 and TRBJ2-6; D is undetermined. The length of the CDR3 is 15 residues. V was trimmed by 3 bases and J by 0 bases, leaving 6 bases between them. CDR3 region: CASSFWGSGANVLTF. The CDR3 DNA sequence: TGTGCCAGCAGTTTCTGGGGCTCTGGGGCCAACGTCCTGACTTTC.

The CDR3 sequence is CSASPEPYEQYF. For the CDR3, the DNA is TGCAGTGCTAGCCCGGAGCCCTACGAGCAGTACTTC. V is TRBV20-1 and J is TRBJ2-7; D unresolved. The V end lost 3 bases, the J end lost 2 bases, and 8 bases lay between the germline ends. Looked up from germline, CDR1 is DFQATT and CDR2 is SNEGSKA (reference sequence). This CDR3 spans 12 amino acids.

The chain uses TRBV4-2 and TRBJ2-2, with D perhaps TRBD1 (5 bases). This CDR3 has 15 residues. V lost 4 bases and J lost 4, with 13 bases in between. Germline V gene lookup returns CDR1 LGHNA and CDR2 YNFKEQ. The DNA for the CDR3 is TGTGCCAGCAGCCCCTGGGGCTCGGGCACCGGGGAGCTGTTTTTT. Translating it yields CASSPWGSGTGELFF.

Here the CDR3 reads CASSPYQHETQYF. In nucleotides, the CDR3 is TGTGCCAGCAGCCCCTACCAGCACGAGACCCAGTACTTC. The gene calls are TRBV6-5 and TRBJ2-5; no reliable D call. V dropped 6 bases and J dropped 5 bases, with 13 bases sitting between them. The CDR3 runs to 13 residues. Germline V lookup: CDR1 MNHEY, CDR2 SVGAGI.

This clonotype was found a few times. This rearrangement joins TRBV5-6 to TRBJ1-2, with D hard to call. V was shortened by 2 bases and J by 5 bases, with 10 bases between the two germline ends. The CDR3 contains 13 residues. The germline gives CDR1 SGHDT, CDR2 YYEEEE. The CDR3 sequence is CASSFLESYGYTF. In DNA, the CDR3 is TGTGCCAGCAGCTTCTTGGAATCGTATGGCTACACCTTC.

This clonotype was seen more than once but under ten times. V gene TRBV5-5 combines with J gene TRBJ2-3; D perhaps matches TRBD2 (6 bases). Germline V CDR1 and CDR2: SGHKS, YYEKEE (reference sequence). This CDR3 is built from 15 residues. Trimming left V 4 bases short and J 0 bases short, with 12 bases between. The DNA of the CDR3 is TGTGCCAGCAGCCCCTTTGGGACTAGCACAGATACGCAGTATTTT. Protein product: CASSPFGTSTDTQYF.